Presented here are 19 T cell receptor beta chains from one specimen sequenced in a study of CD8 T cells in Susac syndrome. Reverse transcription of about 0.45 to 1 ug RNA was carried out with random hexamers. MiXCR, run by TCRdb on the immunoSEQ multiplex PCR reads, gives a single entry per CDR3 protein. The sample shows 200,000 to 250,000 distinct CDR3 sequences, approximately 95% of them seen only once. The sequencing input was CD4+ T cells from PBMCs. Receptors originate from a human donor with multiple sclerosis.

In this sample, this clonotype turned up a few times. The gene calls are TRBV30 and TRBJ1-1, with 7 bases that match TRBD1. J gave up 4 bases and V 4 bases, and 9 bases lay outside the gene matches. The CDR3 loop spans 14 amino acids. Germline CDR1 is GTSNPN and CDR2 is SVGIG (reference sequence). The CDR3 reads CAWKRGQEVTEAFF. For the CDR3, the DNA is TGTGCCTGGAAACGAGGACAGGAGGTCACTGAAGCTTTCTTT.

The genes are TRBV29-1 and TRBJ2-4, with 8 bases lining up with TRBD2. V lost 4 bases and J lost 10; bases outside the gene matches: 9. The length of the CDR3 is 13 residues. In germline, CDR1 is SQVTM, CDR2 ANQGSEA. In nucleotides, the CDR3 is TGCAGCGTTGCCGGGAGGGGGACTAAAATTCAGTACTTC. It is translated as CSVAGRGTKIQYF.

The rearrangement uses TRBV30 and TRBJ2-1; 10 positions match TRBD2. The J segment lost 7 bases and the V segment lost 4 bases, leaving 7 bases of the junction unmatched. The CDR3 contains 14 residues. CDR1 and CDR2 from the germline V gene are GTSNPN and SVGIG (reference sequence). The CDR3 loop reads CAWIRSSGSNEQFF. As DNA, the CDR3 is TGTGCCTGGATCCGGTCTAGCGGGAGTAATGAGCAGTTCTTC.

J is TRBJ2-5 and V is TRBV4-2; a weak D match, TRBD1 (5 bases). The V gene lost 6 bases and the J gene lost 7 bases, with 9 bases spanning the gap. The CDR3 loop spans 11 amino acids. Germline CDR1 is LGHNA and CDR2 is YNFKEQ. As DNA, the CDR3 is TGTGCCAGCAGGCAGGGTGGGACCCAGTACTTC. It yields the protein CASRQGGTQYF.

This chain joins TRBV20-1 and TRBJ2-7; unclear D gene. V dropped 3 bases and J dropped 0 bases, with 9 bases sitting between them. Germline assignment: CDR1 DFQATT and CDR2 SNEGSKA (reference sequence). This CDR3 contains 13 residues. The CDR3 DNA follows: TGCAGTGCTAGCCAACACGCCTCCTACGAGCAGTACTTC. This translates into CSASQHASYEQYF.

V and J are TRBV7-2 and TRBJ2-7; D not resolved. CDR3 length: 12 residues. Germline CDR1 SGHTA, CDR2 FQGNSA. Trimming removed 5 bases at V and 2 bases at J, with 7 bases between. The CDR3 nucleotides read TGTGCCAGCAGCCAAGCCCCCTACGAGCAGTACTTC. Protein product: CASSQAPYEQYF.

This chain uses TRBV7-2 with TRBJ2-5; D may be TRBD1 (6 bases). The germline V and J ends were trimmed by 5 bases and 7 bases, with 17 bases remaining between them. This CDR3 has 14 residues. Germline V gives CDR1 SGHTA, CDR2 FQGNSA. CDR3 amino acids: CASSREGVGGTQYF. CDR3 DNA sequence: TGTGCCAGCAGCCGAGAGGGGGTAGGGGGGACCCAGTACTTC.

The J gene is TRBJ2-7, the V gene TRBV29-1; the match to TRBD2 covers 8 bases. Looked up from germline, CDR1 is SQVTM and CDR2 is ANQGSEA. With V trimmed by 7 bases and J by 3 bases, 8 bases remained unmatched. The CDR3 totals 13 residues. CDR3 DNA sequence: TGCAGCGGGAAAAGCGGGGGCCTCTACGAGCAGTACGTC. Protein sequence: CSGKSGGLYEQYV.

V is TRBV25-1 and J is TRBJ1-2; 8 bases agree with TRBD1. Germline V gives CDR1 MGHDK, CDR2 SYGVNS. The CDR3 totals 13 residues. Germline trimming cut 4 bases from V and 8 bases from J; bases unmatched to any gene: 6. The CDR3 DNA follows: TGTGCCAGCAGTGGGGGGACAGGTTGGGGCTACACCTTC. Encoded protein: CASSGGTGWGYTF.

The chain combines TRBV4-2 with TRBJ2-5; TRBD2 matches 10 bases. V dropped 4 bases and J dropped 5; count of bases not matched to a gene: 19. The CDR3 contains 19 residues. Germline V gives CDR1 LGHNA, CDR2 YNFKEQ. The CDR3: CASSPGGLAGVRGGETQYF. The CDR3 coding sequence is TGTGCCAGCAGCCCCGGCGGGCTAGCGGGGGTCAGGGGAGGGGAGACCCAGTACTTC.

V is TRBV2 and J is TRBJ2-7; D perhaps matches TRBD2 (6 bases). Trimming took off 6 bases at V and 3 bases at J, with 15 bases between the two ends. CDR3 length: 14 residues. Germline V gene data show CDR1 as SNHLY and CDR2 as FYNNEI. CDR3 DNA sequence: TGTGCCAGCAGAGCCGGACTAACCTACTACGAGCAGTACGTC. This codes for CASRAGLTYYEQYV.

J is TRBJ2-7 and V is TRBV10-3, with TRBD1 matching over 8 bases. CDR3 length: 15 residues. J was trimmed by 5 bases and V by 0 bases; bases with no gene match: 6. CDR1 ENHRY and CDR2 SYGVKD come from the germline V gene. In nucleotides, the CDR3 is TGTGCCATCAGTGAGTCGCCAGGGGGCTGGGACGAGCAGTACGTC. Protein product: CAISESPGGWDEQYV.

The chain couples TRBV9 to TRBJ2-1; 10 positions agree with TRBD2. Germline values: CDR1 SGDLS, CDR2 YYNGEE. V gave up 4 bases and J gave up 9 bases; unmatched junction bases: 13. The CDR3 length is 16 residues. The CDR3 spells CASSLGLAGARGEQFF. The CDR3 nucleotides read TGTGCCAGCAGCCTTGGGCTAGCGGGGGCCCGGGGTGAGCAGTTCTTC.

The CDR3 DNA is TGCGCCAGCAGCACCGGACAGCACACAGATACGCAGTATTTT. This sequence encodes CASSTGQHTDTQYF. The gene calls are TRBV5-1 and TRBJ2-3, with D maybe TRBD1 (6 bases). The CDR3 covers 14 residues. Germline CDR1 SGHRS, CDR2 YFSETQ. V lost 4 bases and J lost 2, with 11 bases in between.

The chain has TRBV11-2 and TRBJ2-6; D assignment may be TRBD1 or TRBD2 (5 bases each). The germline CDR1 and CDR2 sequences are SGHAT and FQNNGV. The length of the CDR3 is 15 residues. The V end was cut by 7 bases, the J end by 1 base, with 11 bases between. In DNA form, the CDR3 reads TGTGCCAGCAACCTGGGGGTATCTGGGGCCAACGTCCTGACTTTC. This sequence encodes CASNLGVSGANVLTF.

This CDR3 is CASSLWEKPLHF. The CDR3 nucleotides are TGTGCCAGCAGTTTGTGGGAGAAACCCCTCCACTTT. V usage is TRBV12-3 or TRBV12-4 and J usage is TRBJ1-6; D remains ambiguous. This CDR3 is built from 12 residues. Trimming took 3 bases from V and 12 from J, leaving 9 bases between them.

This clonotype occurred once. V and J are TRBV6-1 and TRBJ2-1; no reliable D call. The V and J ends lost 6 bases and 2 bases respectively, with 17 bases between them. Germline CDR1 MNHNS, CDR2 SASEGT. The CDR3 sequence is 16 residues long. The CDR3 region is CASSSQGFAAYNEQFF. For the CDR3, the DNA is TGTGCCAGCAGCTCTCAAGGGTTTGCGGCCTACAATGAGCAGTTCTTC.

V and J are TRBV29-1 and TRBJ2-1; 9 nucleotides match TRBD1. Germline CDR1 SQVTM, CDR2 ANQGSEA. The CDR3 totals 14 residues. The junction had 10 bases not matched to a gene; V was cut back by 5 bases and J by 8 bases. DNA for the CDR3: TGCAGCGTTATGGGACAGGGAGCCTTGGATGAGCAGTTCTTC. Translated: CSVMGQGALDEQFF.

The gene calls are TRBV3-1 and TRBJ2-1, with D perhaps TRBD2 (7 bases). There are 14 residues in the CDR3. Per the germline V gene, CDR1 is LGHDT and CDR2 is YNNKEL (reference sequence). Trimming left V 4 bases short and J 7 bases short, with 14 bases between. Here the CDR3 reads CASSRMGGRNEQFF. The CDR3 nucleotides read TGTGCCAGCAGCCGAATGGGGGGGCGGAATGAGCAGTTCTTC.